Below are 22 T cell receptor beta chains sequenced from a single sample in a study of regulatory T cells in long-lasting Graves disease. Arm-PCR of CDR3 regions and iRepertoire HTBI primers were the basis on which TCR beta libraries were built. TCRdb reanalysed the multiplex PCR reads using MiXCR and keeps one entry per CDR3 protein. The sample includes about 330,000 distinct CDR3 sequences, around 16% of them seen just once. Time point meaning: newly diagnosed GD, antithyroid drugs for less than 3 months. From RNA extracted from PBMCs, the TCR library was made. These data are also associated with another study on T cells in Graves' hyperthyroidism and ophthalmopathy.

Material: peripheral blood mononuclear cells (PBMCs), obtained at new diagnosis, from a patient treated with antithyroid drugs. These receptors came from a woman aged 18-29 years with Graves disease.

This rearrangement joins TRBV7-6 to TRBJ2-1, with unresolved D. The CDR3 has 14 residues. CDR1 and CDR2 (germline): SGHVS, FNYEAQ. V lost 4 bases and J lost 7, with 14 bases in between. CDR3 sequence (DNA): TGTGCCAGCAGCTCCCGACCCCCCGCAAATGAGCAGTTCTTC. It is translated as CASSSRPPANEQFF.

CDR3: CASTALGGQGKDTQYF. CDR3 in DNA: TGTGCCAGCACCGCACTCGGGGGACAGGGGAAGGATACGCAGTATTTT. The J gene is TRBJ2-3, the V gene TRBV28, with TRBD1 matching over 10 bases. The J segment lost 6 bases and the V segment lost 7 bases, leaving 13 bases of the junction unmatched. CDR1 and CDR2 (germline): MDHEN, SYDVKM. This CDR3 contains 16 residues.

This clonotype was recorded at least ten times. The V and J genes are TRBV28 and TRBJ2-2, with 7 bases aligning to TRBD1. The CDR3 is 15 residues long. CDR1 MDHEN and CDR2 SYDVKM come from the germline V gene. After removal of 3 bases from V and 2 bases from J, the junction contained 3 bases not matched to a gene. The CDR3: CASSFGTANTGELFF. The DNA of the CDR3 is TGTGCCAGCAGTTTTGGGACAGCCAACACCGGGGAGCTGTTTTTT.

Many counts were recorded for this clonotype. The chain is built from TRBV7-3 and TRBJ2-3; D perhaps matches TRBD2 (5 bases). Germline V gene data show CDR1 as SGHTA and CDR2 as FQGTGA. Between the trimmed V and J ends, which lost 3 bases and 5 bases, there was a span of 12 bases. The CDR3 is made up of 14 amino acids. CDR3 nucleotides: TGTGCCAGCAGCTTCCGGGGAATGGGAGATACGCAGTATTTT. Translating it yields CASSFRGMGDTQYF.

This clonotype was seen a handful of times. The chain carries TRBV28 and TRBJ1-3, with 10 bases lining up with TRBD1. The CDR3 length is 14 residues. Germline trimming cut 3 bases from V and 9 bases from J; bases unmatched to any gene: 5. Germline V gene sequence: CDR1 MDHEN, CDR2 SYDVKM. CDR3 in amino acids: CASSFADRGTTIYF. CDR3 nucleotide sequence: TGTGCCAGCAGTTTTGCGGACAGGGGGACCACCATATATTTT.

The chain is built from TRBV6-1 and TRBJ1-2; maybe TRBD1 (6 bases). The CDR3 is made up of 16 amino acids. The germline V and J ends were trimmed by 5 bases and 5 bases, with 21 bases remaining between them. From germline, CDR1 is MNHNS and CDR2 SASEGT. CDR3 amino acids: CASSTGLGGGLYGYTF. The CDR3 DNA sequence: TGTGCCAGCAGTACAGGGTTAGGAGGGGGATTGTATGGCTACACCTTC.

This clonotype was seen more than once but under ten times. This rearrangement joins TRBV7-8 to TRBJ2-7; unclear D gene. Germline V gene lookup returns CDR1 SGHVS and CDR2 FQNEAQ. This CDR3 is built from 15 residues. V dropped 2 bases and J dropped 0 bases, with 11 bases sitting between them. The CDR3 DNA follows: TGTGCCAGCAGCTTAATTCGGCGCAGCTCCTACGAGCAGTACTTC. Amino acid sequence: CASSLIRRSSYEQYF.

This clonotype was recorded many times. Here the CDR3 DNA reads TGTGCCAGCAGTTCCACAGGGGGTGGATCCTACGAGCAGTACTTC. Amino acid sequence: CASSSTGGGSYEQYF. The rearrangement uses TRBV6-2 or TRBV6-3 and TRBJ2-7; 8 positions match TRBD1. Germline assignment: CDR1 MNHEY and CDR2 SVGEGT. CDR3 length equals 15 residues. V trimming: 4 bases; J trimming: 1 base; junction bases outside the gene matches: 6.

In this sample, this clonotype turned up many times. The chain combines TRBV20-1 with TRBJ1-5, with 7 bases that match TRBD1. V gave up 0 bases and J gave up 3 bases; unmatched junction bases: 8. Germline CDR1 and CDR2: DFQATT and SNEGSKA (reference sequence). This CDR3 contains 16 residues. CDR3 sequence (DNA): TGCAGTGCTAGAGACAAGGACAGGTCGAACAATCAGCCCCAGCATTTT. This sequence encodes CSARDKDRSNNQPQHF.

This clonotype appeared many times. The chain combines TRBV5-1 with TRBJ1-6; the D is unclear. Trimming left V 2 bases short and J 0 bases short, with 9 bases between. The germline V gene encodes CDR1 SGHRS and CDR2 YFSETQ. CDR3 length: 16 residues. CDR3 coding DNA: TGCGCCAGCAGCTTTTCGGGGAGCTCCTATAATTCACCCCTCCACTTT. Protein sequence: CASSFSGSSYNSPLHF. The complete variable domain, with remaining parts taken from reference TRBV5-1 and TRBJ1-6, reads KAGVTQTPRYLIKTRGQQVTLSCSPISGHRSVSWYQQTPGQGLQFLFEYFSETQRNKGNFPGRFSGRQFSNSRSEMNVSTLELGDSALYLCASSFSGSSYNSPLHFGNGTRLTVT.

The V and J genes are TRBV18 and TRBJ2-1; D gene uncertain. V shed 2 bases and J shed 4 bases, with 9 bases lying between them. The length of the CDR3 is 14 residues. The germline CDR1 and CDR2 sequences are KGHSH and LQKENI. The chain's CDR3 is CASSPEGLYNEQFF. The CDR3 DNA reads TGTGCCAGCTCACCAGAAGGTTTATACAATGAGCAGTTCTTC. Combining the CDR3 with reference TRBV18 and TRBJ2-1 gives the whole variable domain NAGVMQNPRHLVRRRGQEARLRCSPMKGHSHVYWYRQLPEEGLKFMVYLQKENIIDESGMPKERFSAEFPKEGPSILRIQQVVRGDSAAYFCASSPEGLYNEQFFGPGTRLTVL.

This rearrangement joins TRBV7-8 to TRBJ2-7; possible D gene TRBD1, 6 bases. This CDR3 spans 16 amino acids. V was trimmed by 5 bases and J by 2 bases, leaving 19 bases between them. CDR1 is SGHVS, CDR2 FQNEAQ, per germline. The CDR3 region has the DNA TGTGCCAGCAGCCCACAGCTAGGGGACATGCCCTACGAGCAGTACTTC. Residues: CASSPQLGDMPYEQYF.

V gene TRBV6-1 combines with J gene TRBJ2-7, with unresolved D. Trimming took 8 bases from V and 0 from J, leaving 17 bases between them. The CDR3 covers 15 residues. The germline V gene encodes CDR1 MNHNS and CDR2 SASEGT. The CDR3 here is CASAQDGFSSYEQYF. The CDR3 DNA is TGTGCCAGCGCCCAAGACGGGTTCAGCTCCTACGAGCAGTACTTC.

This clonotype has a handful of counts. The rearrangement joins TRBV29-1 to TRBJ1-2; D uncertain. With 3 bases removed from V and 4 bases from J, the gap between germline ends came to 12 bases. The CDR3 contains 13 residues. Germline CDR1 and CDR2: SQVTM and ANQGSEA. CDR3 DNA: TGCAGCGTTGATGTTGGCCGGATCTATGGCTACACCTTC. The encoded protein is CSVDVGRIYGYTF.

This clonotype has a count of ten or more. The chain uses TRBV6-1 and TRBJ2-7; TRBD2 aligns across 11 bases. This CDR3 has 15 amino acids. V trimming: 6 bases; J trimming: 4 bases; junction bases outside the gene matches: 8. Germline-derived CDR1 and CDR2 are MNHNS and SASEGT. CDR3 DNA sequence: TGTGCCAGCAGCTTACTAGCGGGAGTTCGGTACGAGCAGTACTTC. This codes for CASSLLAGVRYEQYF.

This clonotype was counted at least ten times. The chain links TRBV2 to TRBJ1-1; 8 bases map to TRBD1. CDR1 and CDR2 from the germline V gene are SNHLY and FYNNEI. The CDR3 loop spans 14 amino acids. J was trimmed by 10 bases and V by 8 bases; bases with no gene match: 15. DNA of the CDR3: TGTGCCAGCCCTGAACGGCTACAGGGGGTGGGAGCTTTCTTT. As protein: CASPERLQGVGAFF.

This chain uses TRBV7-2 with TRBJ1-3; possibly TRBD1 for D (5 bases). This CDR3 contains 15 residues. The germline CDR1 and CDR2 sequences are SGHTA and FQGNSA. Trimming cost V 4 bases and J 0 bases, with 10 bases left between them. The CDR3, as DNA: TGTGCCAGCAGCTCGAGGGGCTTCTCTGGAAACACCATATATTTT. It yields the protein CASSSRGFSGNTIYF.

This clonotype was seen a handful of times. This sequence joins TRBV28 and TRBJ2-2; a possible D gene is TRBD1 (5 bases). V lost 0 bases to trimming and J lost 3 bases, with 8 bases between them. From germline, CDR1 is MDHEN and CDR2 SYDVKM. The CDR3 covers 15 residues. The CDR3 is CASSLWTEDTGELFF. For the CDR3, the DNA is TGTGCCAGCAGTTTATGGACAGAAGACACCGGGGAGCTGTTTTTT. The variable domain in full, completed from reference TRBV28 and TRBJ2-2, reads DVKVTQSSRYLVKRTGEKVFLECVQDMDHENMFWYRQDPGLGLRLIYFSYDVKMKEKGDIPEGYSVSREKKERFSLILESASTNQTSMYLCASSLWTEDTGELFFGEGSRLTVL.

The CDR3 loop reads CAIGHTGELFF. The CDR3 coding sequence is TGTGCCATCGGACACACCGGGGAGCTGTTTTTT. The J gene is TRBJ2-2, the V gene TRBV11-1; D is uncertain. V gave up 10 bases and J gave up 3 bases, with 6 bases separating them. This CDR3 contains 11 residues. Germline CDR1 and CDR2: SGHAT and FQDESV (reference sequence).

In its sample, this clonotype was seen many times. V usage is TRBV18 and J usage is TRBJ1-4; TRBD1 matches 9 bases. This CDR3 comprises 15 residues. V trimming: 6 bases; J trimming: 6 bases; junction bases outside the gene matches: 8. Germline lookup yields CDR1 KGHSH and CDR2 LQKENI. The DNA of the CDR3 is TGTGCCAGCTCTACAGGAGGACAGGGGTATGAAAAACTGTTTTTT. As protein: CASSTGGQGYEKLFF.

The CDR3 here is CASSLQQSFEQYF. For the CDR3, the DNA is TGTGCCAGCAGTTTGCAACAGTCTTTCGAGCAGTACTTC. The chain recombines TRBV12-3 or TRBV12-4 with TRBJ2-7; D unclear. The CDR3 extends over 13 amino acids. The V end lost 3 bases, the J end lost 6 bases, and 12 bases lay between the germline ends.

This clonotype occurred a few times. The chain is built from TRBV7-6 and TRBJ1-1; D gene ambiguous. Trimming removed 2 bases from V and 2 bases from J, with 9 bases in between. This CDR3 spans 14 amino acids. The germline gives CDR1 SGHVS, CDR2 FNYEAQ. For the CDR3, the DNA is TGTGCCAGCAGCTTACATCTCGAAAACACTGAAGCTTTCTTT. Protein sequence: CASSLHLENTEAFF.